What follows are 28 T cell receptor beta chains derived from one specimen sequenced in a study of cytomegalovirus exposure and HLA in healthy donors. The PCR was carried out with 60 Vbeta primers and 13 Jbeta primers. Generated by immunoSEQ multiplex PCR, the TCRdb table keeps only in-frame clones and is missing some. This table holds around 80,000 clones. The specimen sequenced was PBMCs. The receptor source for this set is a man between 40 and 49 years old in good health and CMV-seronegative.

V is TRBV30 and J is TRBJ2-5; D call uncertain. Trimming cost V 4 bases and J 7 bases, with 13 bases left between them. The CDR3 runs to 12 residues. Germline CDR1 reads GTSNPN; CDR2 reads SVGIG (reference sequence). In DNA form, the CDR3 reads TGTGCCTGGAACCGGGTGTCTGGGACCCAGTACTTC. This sequence encodes CAWNRVSGTQYF.

The V gene is TRBV7-2, the J gene TRBJ2-1, with 9 positions matching TRBD1. Germline CDR1 SGHTA, CDR2 FQGNSA. Losses at the gene ends were 0 bases for V and 4 bases for J; bases not matched to a gene: 10. The CDR3 runs to 18 residues. CDR3 amino acids: CASSLALPGTGNYNEQFF. For the CDR3, the DNA is TGTGCCAGCAGCTTAGCCCTCCCCGGGACAGGGAATTACAATGAGCAGTTCTTC.

The chain uses TRBV5-1 and TRBJ2-1, with TRBD2 identical over 12 bases. Germline V gene data show CDR1 as SGHRS and CDR2 as YFSETQ. This CDR3 is built from 15 residues. After removal of 4 bases from V and 3 bases from J, the junction contained 2 bases not matched to a gene. CDR3 in amino acids: CASSVTSGGYNEQFF. The CDR3 nucleotides read TGCGCCAGCAGCGTGACTAGCGGGGGCTACAATGAGCAGTTCTTC.

The gene calls are TRBV5-1 and TRBJ2-7, with a tentative D call TRBD2 (7 bases). The CDR3 extends over 15 amino acids. Trimming took 4 bases from V and 5 from J, leaving 19 bases between them. Per germline, CDR1 SGHRS and CDR2 YFSETQ. This chain's CDR3 is CASSPAGALVNEQYF. In DNA, the CDR3 is TGCGCCAGCAGCCCCGCGGGGGCCCTGGTGAACGAGCAGTACTTC.

This CDR3 is CASSLTSGGAEQFF. The CDR3 DNA reads as TGTGCCAGCAGTTTGACTAGCGGGGGGGCCGAGCAGTTCTTC. The rearrangement links TRBV27 to TRBJ2-1; TRBD2 agrees at 14 bases. The CDR3 spans 14 residues. V shed 3 bases and J 10 bases; nucleotides not matched to a gene: 2. The germline V gene encodes CDR1 MNHEY and CDR2 SMNVEV (reference sequence).

The chain recombines TRBV5-1 with TRBJ2-7; 7 bases align to TRBD2. The CDR3 spans 15 residues. V dropped 2 bases and J dropped 5; count of bases not matched to a gene: 10. Germline CDR1 and CDR2: SGHRS and YFSETQ. The CDR3 protein is CASSFSAGETDEQYF. The CDR3 DNA sequence: TGCGCCAGCAGCTTTTCTGCGGGAGAAACCGACGAGCAGTACTTC.

The V call is TRBV18, the J call TRBJ2-3; TRBD1 matches 7 bases. V gave up 4 bases and J gave up 6 bases; unmatched junction bases: 10. This CDR3 spans 15 amino acids. Germline CDR1 and CDR2: KGHSH and LQKENI. CDR3 DNA: TGTGCCAGCTCACTTGACAGGGTTCGCGCCGATACGCAGTATTTT. The encoded protein is CASSLDRVRADTQYF.

The rearrangement joins TRBV18 to TRBJ1-2; D ambiguous. Germline V gene data show CDR1 as KGHSH and CDR2 as LQKENI. V lost 3 bases, J lost 5 bases, and 7 bases lay in between. The CDR3 is 12 amino acids. The CDR3 coding sequence is TGTGCCAGCTCACCGGGAGAGTATGGCTACACCTTC. This codes for CASSPGEYGYTF.

This sequence joins TRBV5-4 and TRBJ2-3; TRBD2 is a possible D gene (5 bases). Germline V lookup: CDR1 SGHNT, CDR2 YYREEE (reference sequence). The length of the CDR3 is 14 residues. Trimming removed 4 bases at V and 5 bases at J, with 14 bases between. CDR3 region: CASSPRRQLDTQYF. In nucleotides, the CDR3 is TGTGCCAGCAGCCCTCGGAGGCAGCTAGATACGCAGTATTTT.

J is TRBJ2-4 and V is TRBV5-8; 9 nucleotides line up with TRBD2. After removal of 3 bases from V and 6 bases from J, the junction contained 7 bases not matched to a gene. The length of the CDR3 is 15 residues. Germline CDR1 SGHTS, CDR2 YDEGEE. CDR3 nucleotide sequence: TGTGCCAGCAGCTCGTTAGCGGGAGCAGGAAACATTCAGTACTTC. Translation: CASSSLAGAGNIQYF.

J is TRBJ2-1 and V is TRBV10-3; TRBD1 agrees at 9 bases. Unmatched junction bases numbered 5, after V lost 7 bases and J lost 4 bases. The CDR3 extends over 14 amino acids. Looked up from germline, CDR1 is ENHRY and CDR2 is SYGVKD. The CDR3 coding sequence is TGTGCCATCACCCGGGACAGGGCTTACAATGAGCAGTTCTTC. Translation gives CAITRDRAYNEQFF.

The chain combines TRBV6-1 with TRBJ2-3; 7 nucleotides line up with TRBD1. Germline trimming cut 0 bases from V and 2 bases from J; bases unmatched to any gene: 5. The CDR3 has 16 amino acids. From germline, CDR1 is MNHNS and CDR2 SASEGT. The CDR3 coding sequence is TGTGCCAGCAGTGAAGCCTGGACAGGACACACAGATACGCAGTATTTT. Translated: CASSEAWTGHTDTQYF.

The chain is built from TRBV10-3 and TRBJ2-1; 12 bases are shared with TRBD2. The germline V gene encodes CDR1 ENHRY and CDR2 SYGVKD. CDR3 length: 17 residues. V was pared by 3 bases and J by 7 bases, with 10 bases of the junction left unmatched. CDR3 amino acids: CAISEALGLAGGNEQFF. CDR3 nucleotides: TGTGCCATCAGTGAAGCTCTCGGGCTAGCGGGGGGGAATGAGCAGTTCTTC.

The chain recombines TRBV7-9 with TRBJ2-5; 9 nucleotides align to TRBD2. V was clipped by 3 bases and J by 3 bases; unmatched bases: 8. CDR3 length: 16 amino acids. Germline assignment: CDR1 SEHNR and CDR2 FQNEAQ (reference sequence). This chain's CDR3 is CASSFLAGRVEETQYF. In DNA form, the CDR3 reads TGTGCCAGCAGCTTCCTAGCGGGAAGGGTCGAAGAGACCCAGTACTTC.

This sequence joins TRBV6-5 and TRBJ1-2, with 7 bases fitting TRBD1. Losses at the gene ends were 6 bases for V and 1 base for J; bases not matched to a gene: 5. CDR1 and CDR2 from the germline V gene are MNHEY and SVGAGI. The CDR3 is 14 amino acids. CDR3 in amino acids: CASRSTGVNYGYTF. CDR3 DNA sequence: TGTGCCAGCAGATCCACAGGGGTTAACTATGGCTACACCTTC.

The V call is TRBV4-3, the J call TRBJ2-5, with 7 bases aligning to TRBD1. The J call may be mistaken, given a closer DNA end match to TRBJ2-7. The CDR3 is 15 amino acids. Germline V gene data show CDR1 as LGHNA and CDR2 as YSLEER. CDR3 residues: CASSQAGTEPYEQYF. In DNA, the CDR3 is TGCGCCAGCAGCCAGGCCGGGACAGAACCCTACGAGCAGTACTTC.

The rearrangement joins TRBV7-2 to TRBJ2-5, with 8 bases lining up with TRBD1. This CDR3 is 14 amino acids long. J was trimmed by 11 bases and V by 2 bases; bases with no gene match: 10. Germline values: CDR1 SGHTA, CDR2 FQGNSA. This CDR3 is CASSLRTGKWEQYF. DNA for the CDR3: TGTGCCAGCAGCTTAAGGACAGGGAAGTGGGAGCAGTACTTC.

The chain links TRBV7-2 to TRBJ1-2, with 8 bases aligning to TRBD1. This CDR3 spans 13 amino acids. V gave up 5 bases and J gave up 8 bases; unmatched junction bases: 7. The germline V gene encodes CDR1 SGHTA and CDR2 FQGNSA. CDR3 region: CASSDRGIGGYTF. The DNA for the CDR3 is TGTGCCAGCAGCGACAGGGGAATAGGGGGCTACACCTTC.

The chain carries TRBV6-4 and TRBJ2-1, with 7 bases matching TRBD2. The CDR3 covers 14 residues. Unmatched junction bases numbered 9, after V lost 7 bases and J lost 6 bases. Germline lookup yields CDR1 MRHNA and CDR2 SNTAGT. CDR3 in amino acids: CASKLLAASNEQFF. DNA of the CDR3: TGTGCCAGCAAGTTGCTAGCGGCCTCCAATGAGCAGTTCTTC.

The chain combines TRBV4-2 with TRBJ2-3; 9 positions match TRBD2. The germline V gene encodes CDR1 LGHNA and CDR2 YNFKEQ. The CDR3 length is 17 residues. Trimming removed 0 bases from V and 3 bases from J; junction bases left unmatched: 7. The CDR3 DNA is TGTGCCAGCAGCCAAGACCTCGCGGGGGGGCGAACAGATACGCAGTATTTT. As protein: CASSQDLAGGRTDTQYF.

The V and J genes are TRBV6-5 and TRBJ1-1, with 9 bases that match TRBD1. CDR1 is MNHEY and CDR2 is SVGAGI in the germline V gene. V shed 7 bases and J 4 bases; nucleotides not matched to a gene: 10. The CDR3 spans 15 residues. Written as DNA, the CDR3 is TGTGCCAGCATCCTAACAGGGGGCGTGGGCACTGAAGCTTTCTTT. It encodes CASILTGGVGTEAFF.

V gene TRBV5-1 combines with J gene TRBJ1-2, with D tentatively TRBD1 (5 bases). Trimming shortened V by 3 bases and J by 2 bases, and 14 bases separated the two germline ends. Germline values: CDR1 SGHRS, CDR2 YFSETQ. The CDR3 is made up of 15 amino acids. The CDR3 is CASSWTQGSNYGYTF. CDR3 nucleotides: TGCGCCAGCAGCTGGACCCAGGGTTCCAACTATGGCTACACCTTC.

V is TRBV7-2 and J is TRBJ2-1; 8 bases align to TRBD2. Germline CDR1 SGHTA, CDR2 FQGNSA. V trimming: 4 bases; J trimming: 7 bases; junction bases outside the gene matches: 3. The CDR3 is 13 amino acids. CDR3 sequence reads: CASSWGLVNEQFF. The CDR3 coding sequence is TGTGCCAGCAGCTGGGGACTAGTGAATGAGCAGTTCTTC.

The chain combines TRBV4-3 with TRBJ2-7; 8 bases agree with TRBD1. J gave up 6 bases and V 1 base, and 5 bases lay outside the gene matches. CDR3 length: 14 amino acids. The germline gives CDR1 LGHNA, CDR2 YSLEER. DNA for the CDR3: TGCGCCAGCAGCCAAGGGCAGGGGGCAGTCGAGCAGTACTTC. Translating gives CASSQGQGAVEQYF.

V gene TRBV11-2 combines with J gene TRBJ2-2; no definite D call. Trimming pared 5 bases from V and 4 bases from J, leaving 14 bases between. The germline gives CDR1 SGHAT, CDR2 FQNNGV. The CDR3 runs to 15 residues. The CDR3 nucleotides are TGTGCCAGCAGCCCCCAGAGGAGATTCACCGGGGAGCTGTTTTTT. Its translation: CASSPQRRFTGELFF.

The chain has TRBV20-1 and TRBJ2-4; no firm D call. V was cut by 3 bases and J by 8 bases, with 8 bases left in between. Germline CDR1 is DFQATT and CDR2 is SNEGSKA (reference sequence). This CDR3 has 11 residues. The CDR3 protein is CSASKRDIQYF. CDR3 bases: TGCAGTGCTAGTAAGCGAGACATTCAGTACTTC.

The chain links TRBV5-4 to TRBJ2-3, with D tentatively TRBD2 (6 bases). Germline V gives CDR1 SGHNT, CDR2 YYREEE (reference sequence). This CDR3 spans 14 amino acids. Trimming stripped 4 bases from V and 3 bases from J, with 12 bases between. DNA for the CDR3: TGTGCCAGCAGCCCGGGAGCAGGGACAGATACGCAGTATTTT. Protein product: CASSPGAGTDTQYF.

The chain is built from TRBV5-6 and TRBJ1-2; no definite D call. V was pared by 2 bases and J by 4 bases, with 9 bases between. The CDR3 spans 13 residues. CDR1 is SGHDT and CDR2 is YYEEEE in the germline V gene. Written as DNA, the CDR3 is TGTGCCAGCAGCTTCGGCGAGGGCTATGGCTACACCTTC. It encodes CASSFGEGYGYTF.